The T cell receptor beta chain under discussion was sequenced for a study of sequential checkpoint blockade in melanoma. For the study at large: Patients were randomized 1:1 to nivolumab-then-ipilimumab or ipilimumab-then-nivolumab first-line. After both sequences, patients received maintenance nivolumab.

CDR1 and CDR2 (germline): MNHNS, SASEGT. V lost 7 bases, J lost 0 bases, and 5 bases stayed unmatched. This CDR3 is built from 14 residues. The treatment was: randomized to nivolumab then ipilimumab (arm A) or the reverse (arm B). Sorted cells were live CD3+CD8+, lacking CD19 and CD56, from PBMCs. Assay used: immunoSEQ multiplex PCR; TCRdb lists only in-frame clones, some missing. In the table there are roughly 30,000 clones, 65% to 85% of which are singletons. The receptor was derived from a human donor with melanoma. The sample consisted of CD8+ T cells sorted from blood (inferred from file names), taken from a patient given nivolumab and ipilimumab in sequence. The V and J genes are TRBV6-1 and TRBJ2-7; 8 bases are a match to TRBD1. The CDR3 nucleotides are TGTGCCAGCACCTGGACAGGGACCTCCTACGAGCAGTACTTC. This encodes CASTWTGTSYEQYF.